A selection of T cell receptor beta chains follows, all from one sample in a study of OX40 agonist ivuxolimab in advanced cancers. Measured with immunoSEQ multiplex PCR; TCRdb has only the in-frame clones, and not every one. The data contain 12,000 or so clones, over 80% of them seen just once; the ten biggest clones take up roughly 19%. Sequencing used CD4+ or CD8+ T cells sorted from blood, obtained in a trial of the OX40 agonist ivuxolimab. These receptors all stem from an adult with an advanced solid tumor such as melanoma, head and neck, liver or kidney cancer. Both conserved end residues are part of each CDR3.

CDR3 length,V gene,J gene,CDR3 protein
13,TRBV2,TRBJ2-7,CASSEGLAYEQYF
14,TRBV6-5,TRBJ1-5,CASSPGNQNQPQHF
14,TRBV27,TRBJ1-5,CASSLIGSNQPQHF
16,TRBV19,TRBJ1-2,CASSIDSGTLNYGYTF
14,TRBV4-1,TRBJ2-1,CASSQDSGQTEQFF
13,TRBV7-7,TRBJ1-1,CASSLGMNTEAFF
14,TRBV5-1,TRBJ2-7,CASSLTGTSYEQYF
17,TRBV29-1,TRBJ2-1,CSVGGRDSSGWSNEQFF
15,TRBV5-1,TRBJ2-1,CASSLVPGAYNEQFF
13,TRBV7-9,TRBJ1-6,CASSQASFISLHF
13,TRBV6-5,TRBJ2-1,CASSYSHPNEQFF
15,TRBV7-9,TRBJ2-3,CASSVRVGDTDTQYF
15,TRBV6-5,TRBJ2-7,CASSLTGTSGYEQYF
16,TRBV4-1,TRBJ2-1,CASSHTSGPPANEQFF
15,TRBV29-1,TRBJ1-5,CSVQGTGTDNQPQHF
14,TRBV15,TRBJ1-2,CATSKGQGSDGYTF
17,TRBV19,TRBJ2-7,CASVGPGTSGPSYEQYF
12,TRBV7-2,TRBJ2-1,CASSLGVNEQFF
16,TRBV9,TRBJ1-4,CASSLGGEGTNEKLFF
16,TRBV4-1,TRBJ2-2,CASGRGEQANTGELFF
13,TRBV25-1,TRBJ1-1,CASSGQGVPEAFF
15,TRBV27,TRBJ1-5,CASSLSIGSNQPQHF
15,TRBV5-1,TRBJ1-1,CASSLKTGAMTEAFF
17,TRBV5-8,TRBJ1-2,CASSPEEGMRVDYGYTF
12,TRBV28,TRBJ1-6,CASRSYNSPLHF
15,TRBV5-1,TRBJ2-7,CASSLARPLPNEQYF
13,TRBV6-5,TRBJ2-7,CASSSQPLYEQYF
13,TRBV28,TRBJ1-2,CASSISTDYGYTF
16,TRBV7-2,TRBJ1-2,CASSLLGIDRGDGYTF
14,TRBV13,TRBJ2-1,CASSPGSSYNEQFF
14,TRBV19,TRBJ1-2,CASSIRQNYYGYTF
14,TRBV14,TRBJ2-1,CASSPKALYNEQFF
16,TRBV11-2,TRBJ2-3,CASSLSPGLSTDTQYF
15,TRBV5-1,TRBJ2-7,CASSLVAGEPYEQYF
15,TRBV7-3,TRBJ2-1,CASSLIPGSYNEQFF
12,TRBV10-2,TRBJ1-1,CASSESGDEAFF
14,TRBV15,TRBJ1-5,CATSREGDHQPQHF
13,TRBV19,TRBJ2-5,CASSSRDEETQYF
13,TRBV15,TRBJ2-1,CATARQTYNEQFF
15,TRBV4-1,TRBJ1-2,CASSQDSGGYYGYTF
15,TRBV5-6,TRBJ2-1,CASSSLAGRYNEQFF